This TCR beta chain stems from a study of Graves' ophthalmopathy and Graves' hyperthyroidism. CDR3 regions of TCR beta were amplified from RNA transcripts. A first-round RT-PCR used HTBI primers, followed by a second-round multiplex PCR. A single record per CDR3 protein comes from TCRdb applying MiXCR to the multiplex PCR reads. Found here are approximately 700,000 distinct CDR3 sequences, about 44% of them singletons; the top ten hold 40% to 45%. Per germline, CDR1 SGHDT and CDR2 YYEEEE. The CDR3 has 15 residues. With 4 bases removed from V and 4 bases from J, the gap between germline ends came to 15 bases. PBMCs originated in around 11 ml of fresh peripheral blood.

This sequence joins TRBV5-6 and TRBJ1-3; tentative D call: TRBD1 (5 bases). Material: peripheral blood. This clonotype was obtained from an adult man with Graves' ophthalmopathy. The DNA for the CDR3 is TGTGCCAGCAGCCTGGAGGGGCTTGGAGGAAACACCATATATTTT. It is translated as CASSLEGLGGNTIYF.